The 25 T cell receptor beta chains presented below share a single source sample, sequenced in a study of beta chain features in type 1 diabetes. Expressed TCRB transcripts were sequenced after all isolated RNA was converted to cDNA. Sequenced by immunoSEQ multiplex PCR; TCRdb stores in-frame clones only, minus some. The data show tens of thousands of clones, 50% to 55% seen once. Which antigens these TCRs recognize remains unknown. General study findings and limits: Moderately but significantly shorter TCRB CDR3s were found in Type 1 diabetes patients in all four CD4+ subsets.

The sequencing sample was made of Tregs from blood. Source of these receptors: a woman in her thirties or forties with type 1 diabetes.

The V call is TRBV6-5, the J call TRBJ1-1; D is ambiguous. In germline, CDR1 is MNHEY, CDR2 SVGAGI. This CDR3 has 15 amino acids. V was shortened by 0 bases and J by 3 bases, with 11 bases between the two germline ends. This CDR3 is CASSYSARRDTEAFF. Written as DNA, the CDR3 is TGTGCCAGCAGTTACTCAGCCCGGAGGGACACTGAAGCTTTCTTT.

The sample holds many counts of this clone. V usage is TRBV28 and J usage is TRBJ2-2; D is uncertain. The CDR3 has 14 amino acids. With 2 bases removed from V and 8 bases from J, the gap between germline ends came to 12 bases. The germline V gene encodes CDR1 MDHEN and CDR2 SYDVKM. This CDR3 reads CASSLEVLTGELFF. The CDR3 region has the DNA TGTGCCAGCAGTTTAGAGGTTTTAACTGGGGAGCTGTTTTTT.

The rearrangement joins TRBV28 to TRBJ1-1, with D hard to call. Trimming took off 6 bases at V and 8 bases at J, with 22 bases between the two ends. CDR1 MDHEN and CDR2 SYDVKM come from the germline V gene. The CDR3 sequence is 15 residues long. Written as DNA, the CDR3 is TGTGCCAGCAGCCCATCGGAGCTTGGATATGCCGAAGCTTTCTTT. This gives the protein CASSPSELGYAEAFF. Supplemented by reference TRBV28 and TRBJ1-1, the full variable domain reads DVKVTQSSRYLVKRTGEKVFLECVQDMDHENMFWYRQDPGLGLRLIYFSYDVKMKEKGDIPEGYSVSREKKERFSLILESASTNQTSMYLCASSPSELGYAEAFFGQGTRLTVV.

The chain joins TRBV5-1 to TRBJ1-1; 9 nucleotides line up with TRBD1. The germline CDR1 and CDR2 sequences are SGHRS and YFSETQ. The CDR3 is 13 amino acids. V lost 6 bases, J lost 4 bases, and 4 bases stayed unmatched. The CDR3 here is CASTGDRATEAFF. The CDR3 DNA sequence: TGCGCCAGCACCGGGGACAGGGCCACTGAAGCTTTCTTT.

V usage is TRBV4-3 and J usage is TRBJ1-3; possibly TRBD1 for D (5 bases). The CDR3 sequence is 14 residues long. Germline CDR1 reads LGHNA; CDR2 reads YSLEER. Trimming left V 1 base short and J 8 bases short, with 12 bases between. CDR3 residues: CASSQAAGSDTIYF. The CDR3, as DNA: TGCGCCAGCAGCCAAGCGGCAGGGTCGGACACCATATATTTT.

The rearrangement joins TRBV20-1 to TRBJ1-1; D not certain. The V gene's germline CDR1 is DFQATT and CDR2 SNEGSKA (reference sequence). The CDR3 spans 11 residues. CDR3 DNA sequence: TGCAGGGGGTTAAAGGGAGATGAAGCTTTCTTT. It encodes CRGLKGDEAFF.

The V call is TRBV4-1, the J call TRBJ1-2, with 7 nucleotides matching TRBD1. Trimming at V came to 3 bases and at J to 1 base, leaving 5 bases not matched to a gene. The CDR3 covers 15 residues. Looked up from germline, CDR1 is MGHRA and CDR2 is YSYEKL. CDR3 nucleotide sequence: TGCGCCAGCAGCCAGGGACAGTGGGATAACTATGGCTACACCTTC. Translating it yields CASSQGQWDNYGYTF.

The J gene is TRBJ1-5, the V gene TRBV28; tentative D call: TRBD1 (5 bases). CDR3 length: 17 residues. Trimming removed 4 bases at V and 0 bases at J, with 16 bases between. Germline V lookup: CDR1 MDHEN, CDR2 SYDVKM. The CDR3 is CASSSSPGWNSNQPQHF. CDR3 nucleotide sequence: TGTGCCAGCAGTTCTTCCCCAGGGTGGAATAGCAATCAGCCCCAGCATTTT.

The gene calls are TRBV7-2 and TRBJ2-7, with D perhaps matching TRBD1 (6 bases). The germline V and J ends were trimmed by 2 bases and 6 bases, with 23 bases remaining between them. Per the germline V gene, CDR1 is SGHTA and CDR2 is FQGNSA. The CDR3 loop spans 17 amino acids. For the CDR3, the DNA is TGTGCCAGCAGCTTAATCGCAGGCAGGGGCGCCAGGAGCGAGCAGTACTTC. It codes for CASSLIAGRGARSEQYF.

CDR3 sequence: CASRMAGSGRNTQYF. Here the CDR3 DNA reads TGTGCCAGCAGGATGGCCGGGAGCGGCAGGAATACGCAGTATTTT. The chain links TRBV7-2 to TRBJ2-3, with D perhaps matching TRBD2 (6 bases). CDR3 length: 15 amino acids. V lost 6 bases and J 7 bases, leaving 20 bases between the germline ends. Germline V gene data show CDR1 as SGHTA and CDR2 as FQGNSA.

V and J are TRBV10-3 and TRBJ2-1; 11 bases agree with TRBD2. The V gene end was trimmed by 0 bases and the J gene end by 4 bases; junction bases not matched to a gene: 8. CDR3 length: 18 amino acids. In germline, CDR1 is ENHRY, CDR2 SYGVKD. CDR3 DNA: TGTGCCATCAGTGAGTCCGGACTAGCGGGCGACGGGTACAATGAGCAGTTCTTC. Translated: CAISESGLAGDGYNEQFF.

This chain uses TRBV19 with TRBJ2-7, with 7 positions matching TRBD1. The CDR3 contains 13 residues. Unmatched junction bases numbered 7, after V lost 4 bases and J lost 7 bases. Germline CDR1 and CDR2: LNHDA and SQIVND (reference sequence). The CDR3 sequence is CASSNRGAGEQYF. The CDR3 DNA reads TGTGCCAGTAGTAACAGGGGTGCAGGAGAGCAGTACTTC.

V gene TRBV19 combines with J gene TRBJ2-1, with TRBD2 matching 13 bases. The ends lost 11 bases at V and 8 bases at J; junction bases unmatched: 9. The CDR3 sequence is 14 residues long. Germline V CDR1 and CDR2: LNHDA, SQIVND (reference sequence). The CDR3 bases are TGTGCCTCTACCGGGACTAGCGGGGTAGATGAGCAGTTCTTC. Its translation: CASTGTSGVDEQFF.

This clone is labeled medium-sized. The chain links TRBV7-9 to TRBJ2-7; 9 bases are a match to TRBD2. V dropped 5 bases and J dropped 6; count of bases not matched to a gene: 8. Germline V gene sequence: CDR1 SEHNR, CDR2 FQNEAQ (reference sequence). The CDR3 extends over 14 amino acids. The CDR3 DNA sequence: TGTGCCAGCAGCCGTAGCGGGAGTCTCTCCGAGCAGTACTTC. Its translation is CASSRSGSLSEQYF.

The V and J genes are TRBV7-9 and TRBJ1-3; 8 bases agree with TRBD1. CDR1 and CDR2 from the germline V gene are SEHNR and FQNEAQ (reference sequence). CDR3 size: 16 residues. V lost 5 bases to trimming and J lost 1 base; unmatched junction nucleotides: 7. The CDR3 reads CASSPRTGRSGNTIYF. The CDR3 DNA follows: TGTGCCAGCAGCCCCCGGACAGGGAGATCTGGAAACACCATATATTTT.

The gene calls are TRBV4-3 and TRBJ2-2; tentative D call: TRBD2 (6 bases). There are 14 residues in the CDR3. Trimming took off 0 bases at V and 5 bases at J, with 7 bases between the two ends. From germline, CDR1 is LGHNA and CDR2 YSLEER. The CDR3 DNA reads TGCGCCAGCAGCCAAGACCGGGGGACCGGGGAGCTGTTTTTT. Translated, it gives CASSQDRGTGELFF.

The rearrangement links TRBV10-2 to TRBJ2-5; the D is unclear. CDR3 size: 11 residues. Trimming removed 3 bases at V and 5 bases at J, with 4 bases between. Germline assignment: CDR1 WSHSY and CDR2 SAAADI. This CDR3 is CASSDGETQYF. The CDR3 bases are TGCGCCAGCAGTGACGGTGAGACCCAGTACTTC.

The CDR3 nucleotides read TGTGCCAGCAGTCCCCGGACTAGCGGTCGCAATGAGCAGTTCTTC. Amino acids: CASSPRTSGRNEQFF. The chain carries TRBV27 and TRBJ2-1; 10 bases are shared with TRBD2. The CDR3 has 15 amino acids. With 5 bases clipped from V and 6 bases from J, the junction kept 7 bases outside the gene matches. Germline CDR1 is MNHEY and CDR2 is SMNVEV (reference sequence).

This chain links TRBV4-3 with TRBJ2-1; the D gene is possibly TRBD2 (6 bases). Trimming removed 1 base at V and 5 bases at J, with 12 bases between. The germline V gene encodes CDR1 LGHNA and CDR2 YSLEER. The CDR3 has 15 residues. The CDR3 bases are TGCGCCAGCAGCCAAGTAGGGCCGGGGGACAATGAGCAGTTCTTC. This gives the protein CASSQVGPGDNEQFF.

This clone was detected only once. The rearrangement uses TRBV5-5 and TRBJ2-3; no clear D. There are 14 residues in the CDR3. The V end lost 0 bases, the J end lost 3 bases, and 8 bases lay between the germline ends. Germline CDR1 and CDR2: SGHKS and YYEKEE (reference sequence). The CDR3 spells CASSLGSRTDTQYF. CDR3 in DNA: TGTGCCAGCAGCTTGGGATCGCGAACAGATACGCAGTATTTT.

CDR3 in amino acids: CASSQGGNTIYF. CDR3 bases: TGTGCCAGCAGTCAGGGTGGAAACACCATATATTTT. This chain links TRBV28 with TRBJ1-3; D may be TRBD1 (5 bases). Germline assignment: CDR1 MDHEN and CDR2 SYDVKM. This CDR3 is 12 amino acids long. Trimming removed 5 bases at V and 3 bases at J, with 5 bases between.

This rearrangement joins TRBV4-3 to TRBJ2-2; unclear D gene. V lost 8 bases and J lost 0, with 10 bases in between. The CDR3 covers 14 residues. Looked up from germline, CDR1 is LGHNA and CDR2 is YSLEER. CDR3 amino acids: CASRVLANTGELFF. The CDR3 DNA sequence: TGCGCCAGCCGAGTATTGGCGAACACCGGGGAGCTGTTTTTT.

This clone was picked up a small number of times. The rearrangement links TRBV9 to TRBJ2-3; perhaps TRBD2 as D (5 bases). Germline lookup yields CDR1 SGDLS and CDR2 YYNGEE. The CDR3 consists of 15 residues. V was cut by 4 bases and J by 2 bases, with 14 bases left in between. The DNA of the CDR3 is TGTGCCAGCAGCTTACAACTAGGTCCCACAGATACGCAGTATTTT. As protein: CASSLQLGPTDTQYF.

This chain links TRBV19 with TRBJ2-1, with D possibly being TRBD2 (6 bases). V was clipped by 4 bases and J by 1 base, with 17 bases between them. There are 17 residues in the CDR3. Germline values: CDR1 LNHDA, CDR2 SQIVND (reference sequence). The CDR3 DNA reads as TGTGCCAGTAGTAAGGGTGCCGGGCGGGGTTCCTACAATGAGCAGTTCTTC. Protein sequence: CASSKGAGRGSYNEQFF.

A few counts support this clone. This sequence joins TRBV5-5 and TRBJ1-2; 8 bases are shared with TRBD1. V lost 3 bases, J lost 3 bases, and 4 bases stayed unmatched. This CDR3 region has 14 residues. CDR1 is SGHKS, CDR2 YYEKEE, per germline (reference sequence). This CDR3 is CASSSDRDDYGYTF. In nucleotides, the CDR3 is TGTGCCAGCAGCTCGGACAGGGACGACTATGGCTACACCTTC.